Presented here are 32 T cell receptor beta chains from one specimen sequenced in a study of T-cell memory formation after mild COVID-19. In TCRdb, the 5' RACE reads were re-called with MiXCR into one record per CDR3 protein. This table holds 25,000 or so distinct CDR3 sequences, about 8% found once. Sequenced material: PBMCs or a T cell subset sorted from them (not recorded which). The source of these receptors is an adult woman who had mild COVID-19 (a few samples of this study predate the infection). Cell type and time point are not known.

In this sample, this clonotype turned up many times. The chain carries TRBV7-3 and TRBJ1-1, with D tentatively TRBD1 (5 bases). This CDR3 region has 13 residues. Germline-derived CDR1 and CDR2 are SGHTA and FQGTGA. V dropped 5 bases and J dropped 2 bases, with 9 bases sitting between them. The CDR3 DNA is TGTGCCAGCAGCAGACAGAGTAACACTGAAGCTTTCTTT. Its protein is CASSRQSNTEAFF.

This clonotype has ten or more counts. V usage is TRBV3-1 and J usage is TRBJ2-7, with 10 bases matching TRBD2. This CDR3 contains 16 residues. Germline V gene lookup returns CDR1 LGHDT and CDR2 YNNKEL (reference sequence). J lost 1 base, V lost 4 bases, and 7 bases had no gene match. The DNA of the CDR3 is TGTGCCAGCAGCCCCCCCCTAGCGGGGGTTTCCTACGAGCAGTACTTC. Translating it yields CASSPPLAGVSYEQYF.

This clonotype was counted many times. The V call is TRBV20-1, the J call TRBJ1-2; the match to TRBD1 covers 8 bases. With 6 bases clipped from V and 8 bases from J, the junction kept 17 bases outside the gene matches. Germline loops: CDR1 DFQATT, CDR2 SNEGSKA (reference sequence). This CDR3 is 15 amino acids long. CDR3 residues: CSAIDRTGYLDGYTF. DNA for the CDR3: TGCAGTGCAATTGACCGGACAGGGTATTTGGACGGCTACACCTTC.

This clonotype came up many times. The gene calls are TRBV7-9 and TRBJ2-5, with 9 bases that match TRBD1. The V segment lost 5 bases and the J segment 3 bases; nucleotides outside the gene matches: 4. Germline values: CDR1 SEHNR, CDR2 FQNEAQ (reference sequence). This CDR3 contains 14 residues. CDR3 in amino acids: CASSQGQGKETQYF. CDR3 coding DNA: TGTGCCAGCAGCCAGGGACAGGGAAAAGAGACCCAGTACTTC.

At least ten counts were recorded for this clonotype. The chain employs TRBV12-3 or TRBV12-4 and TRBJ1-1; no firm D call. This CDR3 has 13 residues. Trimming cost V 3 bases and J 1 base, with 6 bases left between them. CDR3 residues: CASSFPGNTEAFF. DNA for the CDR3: TGTGCCAGCAGTTTCCCGGGGAACACTGAAGCTTTCTTT.

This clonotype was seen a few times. The CDR3 protein is CASSPTAGQGYGGYTF. The CDR3 nucleotides are TGTGCCAGCTCACCCACCGCGGGGCAGGGCTATGGTGGCTACACCTTC. The chain employs TRBV18 and TRBJ1-2; weak D call: TRBD1 (5 bases). The CDR3 is made up of 16 amino acids. The V gene's germline CDR1 is KGHSH and CDR2 LQKENI. Trimming left V 3 bases short and J 7 bases short, with 21 bases between.

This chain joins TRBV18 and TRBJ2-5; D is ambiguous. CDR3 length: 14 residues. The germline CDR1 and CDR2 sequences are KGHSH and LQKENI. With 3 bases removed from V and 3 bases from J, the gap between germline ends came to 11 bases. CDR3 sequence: CASSPSHSKETQYF. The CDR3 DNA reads TGTGCCAGCTCACCTTCCCACAGTAAAGAGACCCAGTACTTC.

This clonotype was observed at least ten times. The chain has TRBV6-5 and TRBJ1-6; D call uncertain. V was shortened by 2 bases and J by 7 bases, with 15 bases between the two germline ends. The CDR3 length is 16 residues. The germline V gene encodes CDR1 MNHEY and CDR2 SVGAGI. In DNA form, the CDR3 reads TGTGCCAGCAGTTACGTTTCGGGGAGAGGGAATTCACCCCTCCACTTT. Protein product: CASSYVSGRGNSPLHF.

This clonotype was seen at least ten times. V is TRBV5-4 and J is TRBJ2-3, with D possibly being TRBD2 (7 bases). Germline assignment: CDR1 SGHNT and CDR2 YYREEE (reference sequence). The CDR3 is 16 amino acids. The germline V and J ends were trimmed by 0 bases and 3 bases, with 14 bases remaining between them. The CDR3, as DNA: TGTGCCAGCAGCTTGGGGGGGGGGCAAATGACAGATACGCAGTATTTT. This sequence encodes CASSLGGGQMTDTQYF.

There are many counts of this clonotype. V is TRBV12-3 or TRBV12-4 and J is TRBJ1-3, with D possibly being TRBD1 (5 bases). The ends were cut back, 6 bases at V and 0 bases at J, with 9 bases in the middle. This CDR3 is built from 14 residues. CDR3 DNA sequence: TGTGCCAGCAGAGGGACCTCCTCTGGAAACACCATATATTTT. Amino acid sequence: CASRGTSSGNTIYF.

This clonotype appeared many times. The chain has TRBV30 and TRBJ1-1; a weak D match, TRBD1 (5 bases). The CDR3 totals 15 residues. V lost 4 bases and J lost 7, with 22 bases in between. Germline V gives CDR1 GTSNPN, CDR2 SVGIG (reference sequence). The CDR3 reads CAWISPRRGTNEAFF. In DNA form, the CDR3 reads TGTGCCTGGATCTCACCTCGACGAGGGACGAATGAAGCTTTCTTT.

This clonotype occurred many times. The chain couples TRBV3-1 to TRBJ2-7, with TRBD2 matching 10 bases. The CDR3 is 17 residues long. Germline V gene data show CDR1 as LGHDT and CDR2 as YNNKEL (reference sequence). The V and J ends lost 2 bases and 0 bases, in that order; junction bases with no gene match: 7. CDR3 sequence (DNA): TGTGCCAGCAGCCAAAATAGCGGGGGGCCCAACTCCTACGAGCAGTACTTC. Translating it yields CASSQNSGGPNSYEQYF.

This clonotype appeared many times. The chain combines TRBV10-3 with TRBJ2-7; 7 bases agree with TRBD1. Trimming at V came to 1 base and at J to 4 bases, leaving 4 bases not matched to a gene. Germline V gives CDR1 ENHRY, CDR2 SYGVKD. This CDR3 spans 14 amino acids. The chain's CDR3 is CAISELGGGYEQYF. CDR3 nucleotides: TGTGCCATCAGTGAGTTAGGGGGCGGATACGAGCAGTACTTC.

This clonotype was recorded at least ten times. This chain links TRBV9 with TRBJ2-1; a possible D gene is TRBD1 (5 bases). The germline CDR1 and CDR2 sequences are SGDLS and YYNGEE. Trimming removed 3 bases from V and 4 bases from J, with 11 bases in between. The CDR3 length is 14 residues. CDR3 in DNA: TGTGCCAGCAGCGGTCGACAGAGTTACAATGAGCAGTTCTTC. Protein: CASSGRQSYNEQFF. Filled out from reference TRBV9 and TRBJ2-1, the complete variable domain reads DSGVTQTPKHLITATGQRVTLRCSPRSGDLSVYWYQQSLDQGLQFLIQYYNGEERAKGNILERFSAQQFPDLHSELNLSSLELGDSALYFCASSGRQSYNEQFFGPGTRLTVL.

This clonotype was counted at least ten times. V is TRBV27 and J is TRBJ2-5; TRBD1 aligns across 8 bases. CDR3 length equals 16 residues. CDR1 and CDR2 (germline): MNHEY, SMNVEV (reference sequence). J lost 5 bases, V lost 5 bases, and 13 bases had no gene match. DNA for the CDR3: TGTGCCAGCAGTCCGCACCCGACAGGGGCCAGGGAGACCCAGTACTTC. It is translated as CASSPHPTGARETQYF.

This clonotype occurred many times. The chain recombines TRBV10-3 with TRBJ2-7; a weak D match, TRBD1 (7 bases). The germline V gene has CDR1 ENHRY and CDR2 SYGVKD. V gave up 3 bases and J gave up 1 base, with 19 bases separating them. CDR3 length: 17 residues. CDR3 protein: CAISDPAGQQTSYEQYF. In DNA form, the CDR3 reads TGTGCCATCAGTGACCCCGCGGGACAGCAAACGTCCTACGAGCAGTACTTC.

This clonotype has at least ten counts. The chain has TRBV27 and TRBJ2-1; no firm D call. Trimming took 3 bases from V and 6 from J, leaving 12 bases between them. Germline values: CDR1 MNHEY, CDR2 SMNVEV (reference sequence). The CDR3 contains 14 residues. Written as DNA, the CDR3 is TGTGCCAGCAGTTTTCTGGGCAGTATCAATGAGCAGTTCTTC. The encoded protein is CASSFLGSINEQFF.

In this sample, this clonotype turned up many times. The CDR3 sequence: CASSPVSYEQYF. DNA of the CDR3: TGTGCCAGCAGCCCCGTCTCCTACGAGCAGTACTTC. The V gene is TRBV7-2, the J gene TRBJ2-7; D not certain. This CDR3 has 12 amino acids. Germline loops: CDR1 SGHTA, CDR2 FQGNSA. V was shortened by 5 bases and J by 0 bases, with 5 bases between the two germline ends.

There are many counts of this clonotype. CDR3 residues: CASANDRRYGYTF. The DNA of the CDR3 is TGTGCCAGCGCTAACGACAGGCGCTATGGCTACACCTTC. The chain has TRBV2 and TRBJ1-2, with D possibly matching TRBD1 (6 bases). Germline CDR1 SNHLY, CDR2 FYNNEI. The CDR3 sequence is 13 residues long. The V end lost 8 bases, the J end lost 4 bases, and 14 bases lay between the germline ends.

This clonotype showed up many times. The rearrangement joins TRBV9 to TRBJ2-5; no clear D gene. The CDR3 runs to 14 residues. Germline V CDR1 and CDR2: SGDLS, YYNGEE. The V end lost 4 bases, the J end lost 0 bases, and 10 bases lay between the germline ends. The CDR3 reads CASSSAGYQETQYF. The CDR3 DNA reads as TGTGCCAGCAGCTCTGCAGGATACCAAGAGACCCAGTACTTC.

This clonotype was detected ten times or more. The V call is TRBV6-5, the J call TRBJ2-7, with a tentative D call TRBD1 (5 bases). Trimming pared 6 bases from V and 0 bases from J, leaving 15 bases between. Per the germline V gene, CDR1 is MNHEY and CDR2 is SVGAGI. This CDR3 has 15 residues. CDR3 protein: CASRKGQSGSYEQYF. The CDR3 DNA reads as TGTGCCAGCAGGAAGGGGCAGAGTGGCTCCTACGAGCAGTACTTC.

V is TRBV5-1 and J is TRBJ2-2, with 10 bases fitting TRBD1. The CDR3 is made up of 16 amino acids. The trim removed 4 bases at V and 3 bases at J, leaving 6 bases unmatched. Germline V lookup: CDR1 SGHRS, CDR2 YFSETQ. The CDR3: CASSERQGAYTGELFF. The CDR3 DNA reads TGCGCCAGCAGCGAGAGACAGGGGGCGTACACCGGGGAGCTGTTTTTT.

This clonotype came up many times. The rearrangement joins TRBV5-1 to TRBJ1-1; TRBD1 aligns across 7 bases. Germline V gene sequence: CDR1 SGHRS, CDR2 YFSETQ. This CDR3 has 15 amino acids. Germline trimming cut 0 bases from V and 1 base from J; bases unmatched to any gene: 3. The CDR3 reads CASSLAGTENTEAFF. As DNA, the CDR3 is TGCGCCAGCAGCTTGGCCGGGACAGAGAACACTGAAGCTTTCTTT.

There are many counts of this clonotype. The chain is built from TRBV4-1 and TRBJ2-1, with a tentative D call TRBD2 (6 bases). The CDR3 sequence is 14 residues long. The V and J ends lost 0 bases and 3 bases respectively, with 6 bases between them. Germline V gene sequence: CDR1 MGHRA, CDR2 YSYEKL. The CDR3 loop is CASSQERDYNEQFF. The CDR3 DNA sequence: TGCGCCAGCAGCCAAGAGCGGGACTACAATGAGCAGTTCTTC.

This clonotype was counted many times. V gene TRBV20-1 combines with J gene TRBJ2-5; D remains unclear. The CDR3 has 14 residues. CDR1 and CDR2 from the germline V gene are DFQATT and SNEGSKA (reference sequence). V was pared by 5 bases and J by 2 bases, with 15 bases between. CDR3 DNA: TGCAGTGCTGACCACCCCGCAGGACAAGAGACCCAGTACTTC. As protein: CSADHPAGQETQYF.

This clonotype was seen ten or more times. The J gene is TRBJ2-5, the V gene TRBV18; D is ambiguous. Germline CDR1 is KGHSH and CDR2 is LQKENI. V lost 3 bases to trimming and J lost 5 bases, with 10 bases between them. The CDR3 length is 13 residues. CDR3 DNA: TGTGCCAGCTCACCGTCCCGCCAGGAGACCCAGTACTTC. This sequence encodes CASSPSRQETQYF.

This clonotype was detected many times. CDR3 bases: TGTGCCAGCAGCTCTTTAGGGGGTGGGCAGGGCTACGAGCAGTACTTC. As protein: CASSSLGGGQGYEQYF. This sequence joins TRBV7-2 and TRBJ2-7, with TRBD1 as a possible D gene (6 bases). Germline V gives CDR1 SGHTA, CDR2 FQGNSA. The germline V and J ends were trimmed by 4 bases and 3 bases, with 19 bases remaining between them. This CDR3 is 16 amino acids long.

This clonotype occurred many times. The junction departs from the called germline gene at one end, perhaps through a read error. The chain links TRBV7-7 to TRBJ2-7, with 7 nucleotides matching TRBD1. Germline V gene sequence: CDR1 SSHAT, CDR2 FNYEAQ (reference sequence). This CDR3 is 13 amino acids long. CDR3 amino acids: CASSLRQGSEQYF. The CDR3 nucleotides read TGTGCTAGCAGCTTACGACAGGGTAGTGAGCAGTACTTC.

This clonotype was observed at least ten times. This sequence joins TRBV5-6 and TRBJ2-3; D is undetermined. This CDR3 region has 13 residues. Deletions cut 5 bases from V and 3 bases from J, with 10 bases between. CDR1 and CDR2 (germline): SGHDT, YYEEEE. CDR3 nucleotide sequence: TGTGCCAGCAGGCCGGTTCAGACAGATACGCAGTATTTT. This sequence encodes CASRPVQTDTQYF.

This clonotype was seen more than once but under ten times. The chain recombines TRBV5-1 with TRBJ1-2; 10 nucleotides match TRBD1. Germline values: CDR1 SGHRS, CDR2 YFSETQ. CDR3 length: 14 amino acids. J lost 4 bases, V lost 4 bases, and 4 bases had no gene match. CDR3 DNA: TGCGCCAGCAGCCCGGGACAGGGGATCTATGGCTACACCTTC. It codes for CASSPGQGIYGYTF.

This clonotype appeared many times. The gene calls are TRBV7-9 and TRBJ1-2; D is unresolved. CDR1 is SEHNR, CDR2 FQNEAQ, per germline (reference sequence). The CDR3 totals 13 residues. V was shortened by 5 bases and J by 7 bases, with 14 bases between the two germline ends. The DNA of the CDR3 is TGTGCCAGCAGCCGCCCCGGATCGGCTGGCTACACCTTC. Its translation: CASSRPGSAGYTF. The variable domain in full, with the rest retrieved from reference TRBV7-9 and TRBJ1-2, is DTGVSQNPRHKITKRGQNVTFRCDPISEHNRLYWYRQTLGQGPEFLTYFQNEAQLEKSRLLSDRFSAERPKGSFSTLEIQRTEQGDSAMYLCASSRPGSAGYTFGSGTRLTVV.

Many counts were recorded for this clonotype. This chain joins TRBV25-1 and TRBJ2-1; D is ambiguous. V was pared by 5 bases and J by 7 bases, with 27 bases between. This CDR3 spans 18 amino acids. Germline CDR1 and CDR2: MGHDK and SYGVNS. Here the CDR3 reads CASSSRLETVPPRNEQFF. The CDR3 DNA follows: TGTGCCAGCAGTTCCCGATTGGAAACAGTTCCCCCTCGGAATGAGCAGTTCTTC.